The rows below give T cell receptor beta chains drawn from one sample of a study of blood T cell repertoires in COVID-19. The table came from immunoSEQ multiplex PCR; TCRdb's copy has only in-frame clones and leaves some out. Counted here are 300,000 to 400,000 clones, 85% to 90% occurring once; the ten biggest clones make up roughly 2.8%. The specimen was peripheral blood. All receptors derive from a woman younger than 45 with COVID-19, enrolled during active disease. Each CDR3 is given with its conserved first and last residue. Fields, in order: V gene, clone size, J gene, D gene, CDR3 protein, CDR3 DNA. The D gene is left open where the match is weak. Size is omitted from some rows. Given values are once, few, many or a class for expanded clones.

TRBV15	-	TRBJ2-3	TRBD2	CATSRVHTSGSDRDTQYF	TGTGCCACCAGCAGAGTCCATACTAGCGGGAGTGATCGAGATACGCAGTATTTT
TRBV29-1	few	TRBJ1-1	-	CSVEEGGNTEAFF	TGCAGCGTTGAAGAAGGAGGGAACACTGAAGCTTTCTTT
TRBV7-2	-	TRBJ2-3	-	CASSVRRTDTQYF	TGTGCCAGCAGCGTCCGCAGAACAGATACGCAGTATTTT
TRBV27	-	TRBJ1-2	-	CASSAGGLNYGYTF	TGTGCCAGCAGTGCCGGGGGGCTTAACTATGGCTACACCTTC
TRBV27	-	TRBJ2-1	TRBD1	CASSLGTVNEQFF	TGTGCCAGCAGCCTAGGGACAGTCAATGAGCAGTTCTTC
TRBV23-1	-	TRBJ1-1	TRBD1	CASSQSTGGNHVNTEAFF	TGCGCCAGCAGTCAATCGACAGGGGGCAATCATGTGAACACTGAAGCTTTCTTT
TRBV4-1	-	TRBJ2-1	TRBD2	CASSHVIAGAWDEQFF	TGCGCCAGCAGCCATGTTATAGCGGGGGCCTGGGATGAGCAGTTCTTC
TRBV5-1	-	TRBJ1-1	-	CASSNRADSAFF	TGCGCCAGCAGCAACAGGGCCGACTCAGCTTTCTTT
TRBV6-4	-	TRBJ1-6	-	CASSLSRTAYNSPLHF	TGTGCCAGCAGCTTATCTCGGACAGCCTATAATTCACCCCTCCACTTT
TRBV18	-	TRBJ1-5	-	CASSPTVRGAGGNQPQHF	TGTGCCAGCTCACCAACGGTCCGCGGTGCAGGGGGCAATCAGCCCCAGCATTTT
TRBV27	-	TRBJ1-2	-	CASSLGSSGGYGYTF	TGTGCCAGCAGTTTAGGGAGCTCCGGGGGCTATGGCTACACCTTC
TRBV9	-	TRBJ1-2	TRBD1	CASSGAPDREYGYTF	TGTGCCAGCAGCGGAGCCCCGGACAGGGAATATGGCTACACCTTC
TRBV4-2	few	TRBJ2-1	TRBD2	CASSHLGLAAEQFF	TGTGCCAGCAGCCACCTAGGCCTAGCGGCTGAGCAGTTCTTC
TRBV7-9	-	TRBJ1-1	-	CASSSATFGDYMNTEAFF	TGTGCCAGCAGCTCAGCGACGTTTGGGGACTACATGAACACTGAAGCTTTCTTT
TRBV6-5	-	TRBJ2-5	-	CASSPEETQYF	TGTGCCAGCAGCCCGGAAGAGACCCAGTACTTC
TRBV18	once	TRBJ1-1	-	CASSPSGTSELTEAFF	TGTGCCAGCTCACCTTCCGGGACATCTGAATTGACTGAAGCTTTCTTT
TRBV7-2	-	TRBJ1-3	-	CASSFRDSGNTIYF	TGTGCCAGCAGCTTCAGGGACTCTGGAAACACCATATATTTT
TRBV5-5	-	TRBJ1-3	-	CASSVAGTRSGNTIYF	TGTGCCAGCAGCGTAGCCGGGACAAGGAGCGGAAACACCATATATTTT